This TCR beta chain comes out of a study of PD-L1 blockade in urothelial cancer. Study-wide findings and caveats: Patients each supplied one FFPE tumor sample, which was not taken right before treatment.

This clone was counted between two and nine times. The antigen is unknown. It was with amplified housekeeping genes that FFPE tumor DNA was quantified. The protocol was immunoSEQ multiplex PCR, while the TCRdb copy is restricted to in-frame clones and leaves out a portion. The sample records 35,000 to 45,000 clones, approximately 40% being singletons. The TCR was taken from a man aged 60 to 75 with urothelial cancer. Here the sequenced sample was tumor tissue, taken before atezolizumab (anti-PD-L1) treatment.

The CDR3, as DNA: TGTGCCAGCTCACCTACAGCGGGGGGGCCAAATGAGCAGTTCTTC. Encoded protein: CASSPTAGGPNEQFF. This chain links TRBV18 with TRBJ2-1; 10 nucleotides match TRBD2. This CDR3 spans 15 amino acids. The germline V gene has CDR1 KGHSH and CDR2 LQKENI. V was clipped by 3 bases and J by 7 bases; unmatched bases: 6.